This record concerns one TCR beta chain sequence. Its antigen is still unknown. Clones were read by immunoSEQ multiplex PCR, and TCRdb kept only the in-frame ones, dropping some. The table records some 70,000 clones, around 79% of them present only once. J gave up 2 bases and V 1 base, and 4 bases lay outside the gene matches. Germline V gene sequence: CDR1 MGHRA, CDR2 YSYEKL. The CDR3 runs to 15 residues. The time point here: baseline, week 1 (first vaccination visit). Treatment specified: pre-vaccination baseline after standard-of-care therapy. The donors' diagnosis was new WHO grade 3 or 4 astrocytoma that was IDH1-mutant and ATRX-lost. The source of the sample is a study of a mutant IDH1 vaccine in newly diagnosed glioma. Overall study context: Treated patients had a mean age of around 40 years and a sex split that was approximately 62% male and about 40% female. The earlier regimen, radiotherapy, temozolomide, or both, was most often both. Study results and limitations: The occurrence of vaccine-induced immune responses was seen in around 95% of patients.

The chain is built from TRBV4-1 and TRBJ2-7; 8 positions match TRBD1. This sequence originates from a man aged 50 or older with glioma. The sequencing used PBMCs, collected from a glioma patient treated with radiotherapy, temozolomide or both. CDR3 sequence: CASSQGTGSTYEQYF. DNA for the CDR3: TGCGCCAGCAGCCAAGGGACAGGGAGTACCTACGAGCAGTACTTC.